This T cell receptor beta chain is from a study of blood T cell repertoires in COVID-19. Whole-study context: Collection of acute and convalescent COVID-19 samples took place in the United States, Italy and Spain. From T cells, B-cell-depleted T cells, or PBMCs came the material, which was cDNA or gDNA.

Between the trimmed V and J ends, which lost 2 bases and 4 bases, there was a span of 14 bases. Germline lookup yields CDR1 MNHNS and CDR2 SASEGT. The CDR3 spans 15 residues. Study processing details: Reference gene primer amplification gave nucleated cell count estimates. The method was immunoSEQ multiplex PCR; TCRdb's version includes in-frame clones alone and lacks a portion of them. V and J calls plus clone size are reproduced from that table; the DNA served to infer D and trimming. The profile covers 390,000 or so clones, with 86% appearing a single time and roughly 1.4% taken by the ten largest.

This receptor was taken from a woman in her 30s with active or convalescent COVID-19. The V and J genes are TRBV6-1 and TRBJ1-2; the D gene is possibly TRBD1 (6 bases). Sequenced input: peripheral blood. CDR3 in DNA: TGTGCCAGCAGTGAACGGACAGACCTGATCTATGGCTACACCTTC. Its protein product is CASSERTDLIYGYTF.